This TCR beta chain appears in the sequencing data of a study of blood T cell repertoires in COVID-19. About the research overall: COVID-19 samples from acute and convalescent phases originated in the United States, Italy and Spain.

In the authors' workflow: Estimation of nucleated cell counts relied on the amplification of reference gene primers. Generated by immunoSEQ multiplex PCR, the TCRdb table keeps only in-frame clones and is missing some. V, J and clone size were drawn from that table, and D and trimming were deduced from the DNA. The sample lists about 230,000 clones; 80% to 85% were seen once. There are 15 residues in the CDR3. Germline CDR1 and CDR2: MNHNS and SASEGT. Germline trimming cut 2 bases from V and 9 bases from J; bases unmatched to any gene: 8. The sequenced sample was peripheral blood. This clonotype was obtained from a man aged 45-65 years with active or convalescent COVID-19. The rearrangement links TRBV6-1 to TRBJ2-1; the match to TRBD1 covers 9 bases. DNA for the CDR3: TGTGCCAGCAGTGAATTAGTCAGGGGACAGGGTGAGCAGTTCTTC. Residues: CASSELVRGQGEQFF.